The 7 T cell receptor beta chains below come from one sample, sequenced in a study of shared clonotypes between healthy human individuals (dated by TCRdb to about 2020). The method behind the library was the immunoSEQ multiplex PCR assay. TCRdb re-hosts the immuneACCESS table, in-frame sequences only. Its copies lack some clones; in the studies checked, an unresolved V gene accounts for under half of them, and the cause for the rest is not known. The sample records more than 550,000 clones, about 90% of which are singletons. More than 30% of the sample belongs to the ten largest clones. Sequencing used memory CD8+ T cells from PBMCs. The sample's cell subset or site, from its label and the paper: CD45RO+ cells pooled with CCR7-negative TemRA cells. Source of these receptors: a man between 18 and 29 years old in good health. Some clones in this sample may be carry-over from other donors' samples.

This chain's CDR3 is CATSRAGGSTNEKLFF. CDR3 sequence (DNA): TGTGCCACCAGCAGAGCGGGAGGGTCAACTAATGAAAAACTGTTTTTT. V gene TRBV15 combines with J gene TRBJ1-4, with D unresolved. The CDR3 runs to 16 residues. The germline gives CDR1 LNHNV, CDR2 YYDKDF (reference sequence). V dropped 1 base and J dropped 0 bases, with 9 bases sitting between them.

The V gene is TRBV9, the J gene TRBJ1-2; D is unresolved. V dropped 0 bases and J dropped 8 bases, with 8 bases sitting between them. Germline V gene lookup returns CDR1 SGDLS and CDR2 YYNGEE. This CDR3 spans 12 amino acids. The CDR3 protein is CASSVGRVGYTF. DNA of the CDR3: TGTGCCAGCAGCGTAGGAAGGGTCGGCTACACCTTC. The full variable domain, its missing parts supplied by reference TRBV9 and TRBJ1-2, is DSGVTQTPKHLITATGQRVTLRCSPRSGDLSVYWYQQSLDQGLQFLIQYYNGEERAKGNILERFSAQQFPDLHSELNLSSLELGDSALYFCASSVGRVGYTFGSGTRLTVV.

The CDR3 nucleotides read TGTGCCAGTAGTATCCAGGGTTTGGGGCAGCCCCAGCATTTT. Amino acid sequence: CASSIQGLGQPQHF. The V gene is TRBV19, the J gene TRBJ1-5, with D possibly being TRBD1 (5 bases). Deletions cut 3 bases from V and 7 bases from J, with 13 bases between. The CDR3 is made up of 14 amino acids. Germline assignment: CDR1 LNHDA and CDR2 SQIVND (reference sequence).

The chain has TRBV7-3 and TRBJ2-7; D call uncertain. Trimming took 3 bases from V and 0 from J, leaving 6 bases between them. CDR3 length equals 13 residues. CDR1 and CDR2 from the germline V gene are SGHTA and FQGTGA. The CDR3 loop is CASSFGVSYEQYF. CDR3 coding DNA: TGTGCCAGCAGCTTTGGGGTCTCCTACGAGCAGTACTTC.

The chain recombines TRBV7-9 with TRBJ2-7, with 9 nucleotides matching TRBD2. Trimming removed 5 bases from V and 5 bases from J; junction bases left unmatched: 10. The CDR3 runs to 15 residues. The germline V gene has CDR1 SEHNR and CDR2 FQNEAQ (reference sequence). The chain's CDR3 is CASSPDGGRANEQYF. CDR3 in DNA: TGTGCCAGCAGCCCCGATGGCGGGAGGGCCAACGAGCAGTACTTC. The full variable domain, completed using reference TRBV7-9 and TRBJ2-7, is DTGVSQNPRHKITKRGQNVTFRCDPISEHNRLYWYRQTLGQGPEFLTYFQNEAQLEKSRLLSDRFSAERPKGSFSTLEIQRTEQGDSAMYLCASSPDGGRANEQYFGPGTRLTVT.

The chain recombines TRBV11-2 with TRBJ1-4, with D possibly matching TRBD1 (5 bases). CDR1 is SGHAT, CDR2 FQNNGV, per germline. With 0 bases removed from V and 10 bases from J, the gap between germline ends came to 12 bases. The CDR3 loop spans 14 amino acids. CDR3 bases: TGTGCCAGCAGCTTAGACCAGGGTATTCGAAAACTGTTTTTT. Protein: CASSLDQGIRKLFF.

On this clone itself: A much bigger clone sits one base away, suggesting this may be a read error. Here the CDR3 reads CASSPGQEYNEQFF. The CDR3 DNA sequence: TGTGCCAGCAGCCCGGGACAGGAGTACAATGAGCAGTTCTTC. The chain carries TRBV11-3 and TRBJ2-1; TRBD1 matches 8 bases. CDR3 length equals 14 residues. V trimming: 5 bases; J trimming: 4 bases; junction bases outside the gene matches: 4. Germline V CDR1 and CDR2: SGHNT, YENEEA.